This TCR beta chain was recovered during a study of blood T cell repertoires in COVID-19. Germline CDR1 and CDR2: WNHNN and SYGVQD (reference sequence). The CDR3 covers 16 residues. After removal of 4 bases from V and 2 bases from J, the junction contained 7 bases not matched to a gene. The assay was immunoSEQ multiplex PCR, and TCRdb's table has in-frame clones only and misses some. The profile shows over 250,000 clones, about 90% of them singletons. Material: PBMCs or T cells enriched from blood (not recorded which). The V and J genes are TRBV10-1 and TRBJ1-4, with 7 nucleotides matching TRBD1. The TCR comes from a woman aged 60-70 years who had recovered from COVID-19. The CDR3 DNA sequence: TGCGCCAGCAGTGGGGGTACGACAGGGACTAATGAAAAACTGTTTTTT. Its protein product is CASSGGTTGTNEKLFF.